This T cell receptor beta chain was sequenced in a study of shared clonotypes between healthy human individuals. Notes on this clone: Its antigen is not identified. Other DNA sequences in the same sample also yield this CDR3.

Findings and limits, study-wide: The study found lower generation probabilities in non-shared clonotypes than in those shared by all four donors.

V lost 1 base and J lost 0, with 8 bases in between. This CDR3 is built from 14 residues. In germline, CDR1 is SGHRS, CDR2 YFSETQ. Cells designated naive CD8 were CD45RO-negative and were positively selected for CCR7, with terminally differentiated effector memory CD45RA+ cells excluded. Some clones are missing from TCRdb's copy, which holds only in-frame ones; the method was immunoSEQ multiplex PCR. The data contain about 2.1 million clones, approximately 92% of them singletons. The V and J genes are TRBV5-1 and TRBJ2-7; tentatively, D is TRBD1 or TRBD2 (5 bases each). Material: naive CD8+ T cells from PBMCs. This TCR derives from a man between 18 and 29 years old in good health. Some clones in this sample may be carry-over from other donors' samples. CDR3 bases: TGCGCCAGCAGCTTGTCGGGGCCCTCCTACGAGCAGTACTTC. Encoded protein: CASSLSGPSYEQYF.